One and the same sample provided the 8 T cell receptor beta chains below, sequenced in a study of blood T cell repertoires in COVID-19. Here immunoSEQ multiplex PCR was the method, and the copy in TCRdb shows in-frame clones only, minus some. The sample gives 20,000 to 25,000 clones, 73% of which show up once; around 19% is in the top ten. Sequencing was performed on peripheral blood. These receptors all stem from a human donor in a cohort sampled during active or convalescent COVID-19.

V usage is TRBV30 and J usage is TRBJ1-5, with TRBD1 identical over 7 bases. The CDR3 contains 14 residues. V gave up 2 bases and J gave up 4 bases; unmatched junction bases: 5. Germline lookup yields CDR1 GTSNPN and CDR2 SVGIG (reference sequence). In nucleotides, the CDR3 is TGTGCCTGGAGTAGCTCAGGGGGAAATCAGCCCCAGCATTTT. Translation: CAWSSSGGNQPQHF.

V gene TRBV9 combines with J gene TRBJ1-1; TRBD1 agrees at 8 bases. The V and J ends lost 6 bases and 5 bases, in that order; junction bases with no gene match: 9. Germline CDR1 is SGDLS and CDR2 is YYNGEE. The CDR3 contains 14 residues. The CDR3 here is CASNAGQGITEAFF. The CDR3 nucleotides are TGTGCCAGCAACGCAGGACAGGGTATTACTGAAGCTTTCTTT.

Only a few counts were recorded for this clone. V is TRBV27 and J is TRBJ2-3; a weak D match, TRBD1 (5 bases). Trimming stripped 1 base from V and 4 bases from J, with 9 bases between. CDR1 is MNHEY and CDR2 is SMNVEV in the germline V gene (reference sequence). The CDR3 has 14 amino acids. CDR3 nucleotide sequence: TGTGCCAGCAGTTTATACAGGTCCCCAGATACGCAGTATTTT. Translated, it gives CASSLYRSPDTQYF.

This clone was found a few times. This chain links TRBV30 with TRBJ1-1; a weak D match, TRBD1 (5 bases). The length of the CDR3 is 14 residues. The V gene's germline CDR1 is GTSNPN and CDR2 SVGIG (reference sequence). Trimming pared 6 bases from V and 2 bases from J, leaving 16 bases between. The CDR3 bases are TGTGCCTGCCTTGTCGGGGGGGTTAACACTGAAGCTTTCTTT. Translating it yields CACLVGGVNTEAFF.

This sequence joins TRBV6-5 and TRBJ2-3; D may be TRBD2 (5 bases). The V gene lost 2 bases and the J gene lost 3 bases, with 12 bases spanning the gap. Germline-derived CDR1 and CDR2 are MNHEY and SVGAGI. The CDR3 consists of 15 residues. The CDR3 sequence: CASSYITPGTDTQYF. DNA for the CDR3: TGTGCCAGCAGTTACATCACCCCGGGGACAGATACGCAGTATTTT.

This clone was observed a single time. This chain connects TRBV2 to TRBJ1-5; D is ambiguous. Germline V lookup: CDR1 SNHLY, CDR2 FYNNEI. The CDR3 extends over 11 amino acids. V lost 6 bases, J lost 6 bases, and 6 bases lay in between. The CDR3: CASRGGQPQHF. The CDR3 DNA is TGTGCCAGCAGGGGAGGTCAGCCCCAGCATTTT.

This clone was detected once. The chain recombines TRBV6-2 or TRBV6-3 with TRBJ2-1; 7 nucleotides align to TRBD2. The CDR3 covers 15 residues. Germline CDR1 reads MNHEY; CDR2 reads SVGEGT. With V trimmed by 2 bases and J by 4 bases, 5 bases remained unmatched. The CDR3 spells CASSYMAGAYNEQFF. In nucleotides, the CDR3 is TGTGCCAGCAGTTACATGGCGGGAGCTTACAATGAGCAGTTCTTC.

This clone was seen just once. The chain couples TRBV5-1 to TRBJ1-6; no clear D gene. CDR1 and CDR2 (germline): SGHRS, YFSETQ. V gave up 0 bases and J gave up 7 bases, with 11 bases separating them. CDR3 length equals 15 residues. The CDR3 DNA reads TGCGCCAGCAGCTTGGATAGGCTCGGGAATTCACCCCTCCACTTT. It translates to CASSLDRLGNSPLHF.